This T cell receptor beta chain originates from a study of CD4+ T cells in melanoma. Study observations and caveats: Reportedly, melanoma neoantigen-specific CD4+ T cells showed varied differentiation states. A reported correlation linked neoantigen-specific CD4+ T cells to CD8+, macrophage and B cell function.

With V trimmed by 0 bases and J by 4 bases, 7 bases remained unmatched. Germline-derived CDR1 and CDR2 are LGHNA and YNFKEQ. The CDR3 has 17 residues. Sequencing was performed with immunoSEQ multiplex PCR; in TCRdb, only in-frame clones are kept and a portion is missing. The sample lists 20,000 to 25,000 clones, around 78% occurring once. On this clone itself: Its matching antigen is unknown.

This rearrangement joins TRBV4-2 to TRBJ2-3, with 10 bases matching TRBD2. This clonotype was sampled from a human donor with melanoma. The CDR3: CASSQDWSGGEADTQYF. As DNA, the CDR3 is TGTGCCAGCAGCCAAGATTGGAGCGGGGGGGAAGCAGATACGCAGTATTTT.